This T cell receptor (beta chain) was profiled in a study of PD-L1 blockade in urothelial cancer. Generated by immunoSEQ multiplex PCR, the TCRdb table keeps only in-frame clones and is missing some. The repertoire includes about 21,000 clones, almost 90% of them detected once, and about 16% sits in the top ten. Sequencing was performed on PBMCs, taken around atezolizumab (anti-PD-L1) treatment. The clonotype was recovered from a woman aged 60-70 years with urothelial cancer.

The CDR3 sequence: CASSLSGGGRFGEQFF. CDR3 nucleotide sequence: TGTGCCAGCAGTCTTAGCGGCGGCGGTAGGTTCGGGGAGCAGTTCTTC. V gene TRBV9 combines with J gene TRBJ2-1; D possibly corresponds to TRBD2 (6 bases). V was shortened by 5 bases and J by 10 bases, with 25 bases between the two germline ends. Germline CDR1 is SGDLS and CDR2 is YYNGEE. CDR3 length: 16 residues.